The rows below give T cell receptor beta chains drawn from one sample of a study of identifying expanded T cells in peripheral blood. The data were produced by immunoSEQ multiplex PCR, yet TCRdb's version contains in-frame clones alone and is incomplete. The sample consists of tens of thousands of clones, 80% to 90% of them appearing once. Source material: blood. The receptors shown here come from a person between 18 and 75 years old in good health. The CDR3 runs from the conserved cysteine through the conserved F or W. The D gene is left open where the match is weak. The size field is filled for only some rows; it gives once, few, many or a size class.

V,D,J,size,DNA,CDR3
TRBV5-1,TRBD1,TRBJ1-5,-,TGCGCCAGCAGCTTGGGCAGGGGGGACAATCAGCCCCAGCATTTT,CASSLGRGDNQPQHF
TRBV25-1,-,TRBJ2-5,-,TGTGCCAGCAGTGAATGGTCAGAAGAGACCCAGTACTTC,CASSEWSEETQYF
TRBV7-9,-,TRBJ1-4,-,TGTGCCAGCAGCCTGACACTTACAACTAATGAAAAACTGTTTTTT,CASSLTLTTNEKLFF
TRBV19,TRBD1,TRBJ2-7,-,TGTGCCAGTAGTATTTGGGACAGAACCTACGAGCAGTACTTC,CASSIWDRTYEQYF
TRBV18,-,TRBJ1-5,once,TGTGCCAGCTCACCACTCGACAGCCAGAATCAGCCCCAGCATTTT,CASSPLDSQNQPQHF
TRBV19,-,TRBJ2-6,once,TGTGCCAGTAGTCCAGCCTTTATGGGGGCCGGGGCCAACGTCCTGACTTTC,CASSPAFMGAGANVLTF
TRBV6-5,-,TRBJ1-4,-,TGTGCCAGCCATTCCGGGGGGGCAACTAATGAAAAACTGTTTTTT,CASHSGGATNEKLFF
TRBV6-4,-,TRBJ1-5,-,TGTGCCAGCAGTGAGGCACTTAGCAATCAGCCCCAGCATTTT,CASSEALSNQPQHF
TRBV28,-,TRBJ1-5,-,TGTGCCAGCAGTTCAGCTCCGGGCGAGCCCCAGCATTTT,CASSSAPGEPQHF
TRBV6-5,-,TRBJ1-5,-,TGTGCCAGCAGTTATCGGCGGGACAGCAATCAGCCCCAGCATTTT,CASSYRRDSNQPQHF
TRBV10-3,-,TRBJ1-5,-,TGTGCCATCAGTGGGGAAGAGGTAAATCAGCCCCAGCATTTT,CAISGEEVNQPQHF
TRBV27,TRBD1,TRBJ1-5,-,TGTGCCAGCAGCGTAGGGGGCCAACAGCCCCAGCATTTT,CASSVGGQQPQHF
TRBV4-1,-,TRBJ1-5,-,TGCGCCAGCAGCCAAGAGGGCCTTGGGCCCCAGCATTTT,CASSQEGLGPQHF
TRBV6-6,TRBD1,TRBJ1-2,-,TGTGCCAGCAGTTTGACAGGGACGGATGGCTACACCTTC,CASSLTGTDGYTF
TRBV15,-,TRBJ1-5,-,TGTGCCACCAGCAGGGAGGACAGAATCAATCAGCCCCAGCATTTT,CATSREDRINQPQHF
TRBV11-3,TRBD2,TRBJ2-3,once,TGTGCCAGCAGCTTAGCCGCTGGGACTAGTTGGACAGATACGCAGTATTTT,CASSLAAGTSWTDTQYF
TRBV7-9,-,TRBJ2-1,-,TGTGCCAGCAGCTTAGAAGTGTGGACAGCCAATGAGCAGTTCTTC,CASSLEVWTANEQFF
TRBV5-1,-,TRBJ1-4,-,TGCGCCAGCAGCTTGGGCCTCACGCCATTTAATGAAAAACTGTTTTTT,CASSLGLTPFNEKLFF
TRBV28,-,TRBJ1-5,-,TGTGCCAGCATCCGACAGGGCAATCAGCCCCAGCATTTT,CASIRQGNQPQHF
TRBV11-3,-,TRBJ2-1,-,TGTGCCAGCAGCCATATACTAGGGGGGGTGCCCTACAATGAGCAGTTCTTC,CASSHILGGVPYNEQFF
TRBV21-1,-,TRBJ2-7,once,-,CASSPVGGGTDEQYF
TRBV7-8,-,TRBJ1-2,-,TGTGCCAGCAGCTTAAAATTCGCGCGGGCCGCGGTGGGGTATGGCTACACCTTC,CASSLKFARAAVGYGYTF
TRBV7-6,-,TRBJ2-1,-,TGTGCCAGCAGCTTAGAGTCGGGGAATTTGGGTAATGAGCAGTTCTTC,CASSLESGNLGNEQFF
TRBV2,TRBD2,TRBJ2-1,-,TGTGCCAGCAGTATCTCCAGCGGGGGCAGAAATGAGCAGTTCTTC,CASSISSGGRNEQFF
TRBV7-9,TRBD1,TRBJ1-1,-,TGTGCCAGCAGCCCGCGGCTCAGGGGGGCGAACACTGAAGCTTTCTTT,CASSPRLRGANTEAFF
TRBV7-9,-,TRBJ1-2,-,TGTGCCAGCAGCCGTTACGGGGATCCCAACTATGGCTACACCTTC,CASSRYGDPNYGYTF
TRBV6-5,-,TRBJ2-5,-,TGTGCCAGCAGTTACTCCCGGACCCTGGGAGGGACCCAGTACTTC,CASSYSRTLGGTQYF
TRBV7-6,-,TRBJ2-3,once,TGTGCCAGCAGCTTAGTGCAGGGCGCCAGTATGGGTACGCAGTATTTT,CASSLVQGASMGTQYF
TRBV2,-,TRBJ1-3,-,TGTGCCAGCAGTGAATCGGTGGCAGGCTCTGGAAACACCATATATTTT,CASSESVAGSGNTIYF
TRBV18,TRBD1,TRBJ1-1,-,TGTGCCAGCTCGGCGGACAGGGGGAACACTGAAGCTTTCTTT,CASSADRGNTEAFF
TRBV27,-,TRBJ2-1,-,TGTGCCAGCAGCTCAACTTCAAAGGGTGAGCAGTTCTTC,CASSSTSKGEQFF
TRBV10-2,-,TRBJ2-2,-,TGCGCCAGCACCCAGGGGAACACCGGGGAGCTGTTTTTT,CASTQGNTGELFF
TRBV7-2,-,TRBJ2-5,-,TGTGCCAGCAGCTTAGCGGGGTGGGCAGAGACCCAGTACTTC,CASSLAGWAETQYF
TRBV10-3,-,TRBJ2-2,-,TGTGCCATCAGTGGTAGCAACCAGAACACCGGGGAGCTGTTTTTT,CAISGSNQNTGELFF
TRBV29-1,-,TRBJ1-2,-,TGCAGCGTTGAATCGGGAAAAGGCTACACCTTC,CSVESGKGYTF
TRBV5-1,TRBD1,TRBJ1-1,-,TGCGCCAGCAGCTCGTGGGGACAGCAGAACACTGAAGCTTTCTTT,CASSSWGQQNTEAFF
TRBV6-5,-,TRBJ1-6,few,TGTGCCAGCAGTTACCCTTATTCACCCCTCCACTTT,CASSYPYSPLHF
TRBV6-1,-,TRBJ1-6,-,TGTGCCAGCACGGAGGCGGGGTCCGGGAATTCACCCCTCCACTTT,CASTEAGSGNSPLHF
TRBV7-9,-,TRBJ1-6,-,TGTGCTGCGGGGAGTGGGAATTCACCCCTCCACTTT,CAAGSGNSPLHF
TRBV7-9,TRBD1,TRBJ2-4,-,TGTGCCAGCATGGAAGCAGGGGGTCGAGCCAAAAACATTCAGTACTTC,CASMEAGGRAKNIQYF
TRBV5-6,-,TRBJ2-2,-,TGTGCCAGCAGCCCGACGAGATACACCGGGGAGCTGTTTTTT,CASSPTRYTGELFF
TRBV7-9,-,TRBJ2-1,-,TGTGCCAGCAAAGAACAGACCAATGAGCAGTTCTTC,CASKEQTNEQFF
TRBV5-1,TRBD1,TRBJ1-2,-,TGCGCCAGCAGCTCCGAACCGGGACAGGGAATTGGCTACACCTTC,CASSSEPGQGIGYTF
TRBV5-4,-,TRBJ1-1,once,TGTGCCAGCAGCTTGGGGGGAACCACTGAAGCTTTCTTT,CASSLGGTTEAFF
TRBV7-9,-,TRBJ1-4,-,TGTGCCAGCAGCTTAGTAGGGGTTGCAACTAATGAAAAACTGTTTTTT,CASSLVGVATNEKLFF
TRBV7-9,-,TRBJ2-6,-,TGTGCCAGCAGCTTAGCGCGCGAGTGGGTGGGGACAGGGGCCAACGTCCTGACTTTC,CASSLAREWVGTGANVLTF